The clone carrying this T cell receptor beta chain was detected only once. Some clones are missing from TCRdb's copy, which holds only in-frame ones; the method was immunoSEQ multiplex PCR. The sample consists of fewer than 75,000 clones, approximately 90% of them appearing once. This entry is derived from a study of T cell changes during pregnancy in multiple sclerosis. In germline, CDR1 is MNHNS, CDR2 SASEGT. CDR3 length: 14 amino acids. V was trimmed by 2 bases and J by 4 bases, leaving 8 bases between them. Sequenced material: peripheral blood, taken after pregnancy. The TCR sequence derives from a female donor in good health, enrolled as a control in a pregnancy study. The chain uses TRBV6-1 and TRBJ2-2; maybe TRBD2 (5 bases). The CDR3 coding sequence is TGTGCCAGCAGTGAATGGGGAGCCACCGGGGAGCTGTTTTTT. It encodes CASSEWGATGELFF.